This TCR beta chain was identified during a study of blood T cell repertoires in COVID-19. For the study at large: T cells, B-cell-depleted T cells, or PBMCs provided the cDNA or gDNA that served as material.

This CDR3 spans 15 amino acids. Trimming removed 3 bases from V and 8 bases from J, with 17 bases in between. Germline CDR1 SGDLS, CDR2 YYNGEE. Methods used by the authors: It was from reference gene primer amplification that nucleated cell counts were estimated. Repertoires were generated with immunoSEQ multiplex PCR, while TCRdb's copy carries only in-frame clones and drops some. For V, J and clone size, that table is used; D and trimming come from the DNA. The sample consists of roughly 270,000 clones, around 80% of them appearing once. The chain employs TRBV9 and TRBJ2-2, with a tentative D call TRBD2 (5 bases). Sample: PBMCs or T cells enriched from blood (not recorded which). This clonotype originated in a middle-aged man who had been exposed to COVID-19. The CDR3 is CASSDPGYRRGELFF. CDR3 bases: TGTGCCAGCAGCGATCCGGGGTACCGTCGGGGGGAGCTGTTTTTT.